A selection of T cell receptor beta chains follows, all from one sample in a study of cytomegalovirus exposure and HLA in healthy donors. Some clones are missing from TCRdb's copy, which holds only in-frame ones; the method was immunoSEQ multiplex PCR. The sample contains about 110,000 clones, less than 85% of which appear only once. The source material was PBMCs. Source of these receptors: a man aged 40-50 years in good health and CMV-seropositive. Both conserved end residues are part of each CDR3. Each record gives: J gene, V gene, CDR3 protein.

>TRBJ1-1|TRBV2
CASSQNRVNTEAFF
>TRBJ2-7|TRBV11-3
CASSVQGVYEQYF
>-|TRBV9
CASSVSSDGSYEQYF
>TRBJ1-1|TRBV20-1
CSALSSEAFF
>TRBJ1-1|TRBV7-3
CASASAASAKQAFF
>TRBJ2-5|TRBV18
CASSPGREETQYF
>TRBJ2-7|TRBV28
CASRPSGTGNEQYF
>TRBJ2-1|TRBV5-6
CASSRFDGTGNEQFF
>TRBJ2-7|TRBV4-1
CASSQEDSNSYEQYF
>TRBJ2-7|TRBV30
CAWSFGKGRNEQYF
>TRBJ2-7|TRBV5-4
CASSPGTYEQYF
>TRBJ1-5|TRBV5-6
CASSLERSQPQHF
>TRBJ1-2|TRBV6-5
CASRGQSYGYTF
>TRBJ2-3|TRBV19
CASSTLVTDTQYF
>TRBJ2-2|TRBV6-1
CASSDRDRSVEGELFF
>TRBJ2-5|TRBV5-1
CASSLVPGSYQETQYF
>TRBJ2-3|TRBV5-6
CASSRGRWRGGTDTQYF
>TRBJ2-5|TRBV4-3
CASSQDRGSEQTQYF